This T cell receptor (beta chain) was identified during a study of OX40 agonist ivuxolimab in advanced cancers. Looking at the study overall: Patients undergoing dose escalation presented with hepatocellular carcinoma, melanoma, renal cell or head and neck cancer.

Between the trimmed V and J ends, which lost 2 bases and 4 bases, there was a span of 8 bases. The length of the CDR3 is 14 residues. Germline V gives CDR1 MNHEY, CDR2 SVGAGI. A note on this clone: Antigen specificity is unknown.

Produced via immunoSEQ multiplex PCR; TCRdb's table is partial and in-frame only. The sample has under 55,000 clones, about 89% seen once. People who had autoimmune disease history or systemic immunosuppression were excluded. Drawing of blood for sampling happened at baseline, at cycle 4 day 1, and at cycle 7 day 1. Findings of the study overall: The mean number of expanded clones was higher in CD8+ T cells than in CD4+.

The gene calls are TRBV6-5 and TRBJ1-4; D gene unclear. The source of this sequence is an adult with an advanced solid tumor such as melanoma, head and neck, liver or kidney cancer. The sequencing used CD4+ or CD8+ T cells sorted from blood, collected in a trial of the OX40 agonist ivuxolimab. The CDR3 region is CASSYRHRNEKLFF. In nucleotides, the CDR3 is TGTGCCAGCAGTTACAGACACCGTAATGAAAAACTGTTTTTT.